This T cell receptor (beta chain) was obtained from a study of blood T cell repertoires in COVID-19. About the research overall: Samples came from the United States, Italy and Spain, spanning acute and convalescent COVID-19.

Here immunoSEQ multiplex PCR was the method, and the copy in TCRdb shows in-frame clones only, minus some. The data show 250,000 to 300,000 clones, about 86% seen once. Individuals drawn from under 30 US areas were about 18 to 95 years old. Donors were grouped by their self-reported clinical history. This CDR3 has 16 residues. The germline V gene has CDR1 SGHKS and CDR2 YYEKEE (reference sequence). The V and J ends lost 0 bases and 6 bases, in that order; junction bases with no gene match: 3. The receptor's source is a man younger than 45 with acute COVID-19. This chain uses TRBV5-5 with TRBJ1-6; 10 bases line up with TRBD1. The sample taken for sequencing was PBMCs or T cells enriched from blood (not recorded which). In DNA, the CDR3 is TGTGCCAGCAGCTTGGCCGACAGGGGGCCTAATTCACCCCTCCACTTT. Protein product: CASSLADRGPNSPLHF.